Listed below are T cell receptor beta chains from one sample, sequenced in a study of T cell responses to AZD1222 COVID-19 vaccine. Clones were read by immunoSEQ multiplex PCR, and TCRdb kept only the in-frame ones, dropping some. The sample carries fewer than 70,000 clones, roughly 89% recorded once. The material sequenced was peripheral blood, taken 28 days after the second AZD1222 dose. Source of these receptors: an adult who received the AZD1222 COVID-19 vaccine. Both conserved end residues are part of each CDR3. D genes are given only for firm matches. For some rows the clone size is stated as once, few or many, or as a class when expanded; others skip it.

abundance	d_gene	j_gene	v_gene	CDR3aa	CDR3nt
-	TRBD1	TRBJ1-2	TRBV19	CASRKLNGQGANYGYTF	TGTGCCAGTAGAAAACTTAATGGACAGGGGGCAAATTATGGCTACACCTTC
-	-	TRBJ2-1	TRBV7-9	CASSLGGGPTEQFF	TGTGCCAGCAGCCTAGGCGGGGGCCCAACTGAGCAGTTCTTC
-	TRBD1	TRBJ2-7	TRBV9	CASSLGTGLNEQYF	TGTGCCAGCAGCCTAGGGACAGGTTTAAACGAGCAGTACTTC
-	-	TRBJ1-5	TRBV27	CATTTGSNQPQHF	TGTGCCACCACGACCGGGAGCAATCAGCCCCAGCATTTT
-	-	TRBJ2-7	TRBV18	CASSPRGSLSYEQYF	TGTGCCAGCTCACCAAGGGGGAGTCTCTCCTACGAGCAGTACTTC
-	-	TRBJ1-4	TRBV21-1	CASSKVGRATNEKLFF	TGTGCCAGCAGCAAAGTTGGCAGGGCAACTAATGAAAAACTGTTTTTT
-	-	TRBJ2-1	TRBV9	CASSVEQGDNEQFF	TGTGCCAGCAGCGTAGAGCAGGGAGACAATGAGCAGTTCTTC
-	-	TRBJ1-2	TRBV3-1/TRBV3-2	CASSQEANYGYTF	TGTGCCAGCAGCCAAGAGGCTAACTATGGCTACACCTTC
-	-	TRBJ1-6	TRBV28	CASDTPGRLNSPLHF	TGTGCCAGCGATACACCGGGACGCCTTAATTCACCCCTCCACTTT
-	TRBD1	TRBJ2-3	TRBV6-2/TRBV6-3	CASSYSDRASPNDTDTQYF	TGTGCCAGCAGTTACTCTGACAGGGCCTCCCCCAACGACACAGATACGCAGTATTTT
-	-	TRBJ1-5	TRBV24-1	CATGSRGQGSNQPQHF	TGTGCCACCGGCAGCCGGGGCCAGGGCAGCAATCAGCCCCAGCATTTT
-	-	TRBJ2-4	TRBV7-9	CASSREIAKNIQYF	TGTGCCAGCAGCAGGGAGATAGCCAAAAACATTCAGTACTTC
-	-	TRBJ1-5	TRBV5-4	CASSAGVYSNQPQHF	TGTGCCAGCAGTGCTGGGGTATATAGCAATCAGCCCCAGCATTTT
-	TRBD1	TRBJ2-4	TRBV3-1/TRBV3-2	CASSPWTGGKNIQYF	TGTGCCAGCAGCCCTTGGACAGGGGGCAAAAACATTCAGTACTTC
-	-	TRBJ1-6	TRBV6-5	CASSYRGRYNSPLHF	TGTGCCAGCAGTTACAGGGGGAGGTATAATTCACCCCTCCACTTT
-	-	TRBJ2-7	TRBV5-4	CASSSERGSSGEQYF	TGTGCCAGCAGCTCGGAACGGGGAAGTTCGGGCGAGCAGTACTTC
-	-	TRBJ1-5	TRBV2	CASSVGRGNNQPQHF	TGTGCCAGCAGCGTGGGCAGGGGAAACAATCAGCCCCAGCATTTT
-	-	TRBJ2-1	TRBV4-3	CASSQGRGEQFF	TGCGCCAGCAGCCAAGGTAGGGGTGAGCAGTTCTTC
-	-	TRBJ1-6	TRBV28	CASILARPGSSYNSPLHF	TGTGCCAGCATCCTAGCGAGGCCCGGCAGCTCCTATAATTCACCCCTCCACTTT
-	-	TRBJ2-7	TRBV5-1	CASTLGGRQGSYEQYF	TGCGCCAGCACTTTAGGGGGGAGACAGGGCTCCTACGAGCAGTACTTC
-	TRBD2	TRBJ2-7	TRBV7-2	CASSPGARSSGHEQYF	TGTGCCAGCAGCCCGGGCGCGCGGTCTAGCGGACACGAGCAGTACTTC
-	-	TRBJ1-1	TRBV7-9	CASRHPGTRHSVGTEAFF	TGTGCCAGCAGACATCCCGGGACTCGCCATTCCGTAGGCACTGAAGCTTTCTTT
-	-	TRBJ2-1	TRBV2	CASSSRPSSYNEQFF	TGTGCCAGCAGTTCCCGGCCCAGCTCCTACAATGAGCAGTTCTTC
-	TRBD2	TRBJ2-7	TRBV10-3	CAITYTGTSGTLYEQYF	TGTGCCATCACCTACACAGGGACTAGCGGGACCCTCTACGAGCAGTACTTC
few	TRBD1	TRBJ2-2	TRBV20-1	CSASLGGLRTGELFF	TGCAGTGCTAGTTTAGGGGGCTTAAGAACCGGGGAGCTGTTTTTT
-	TRBD1	TRBJ1-2	TRBV28	CASSIRDSRGYTF	TGTGCCAGCAGTATAAGGGACAGTCGGGGCTACACCTTC